A selection of T cell receptor beta chains follows, all from one sample in a study of cytomegalovirus exposure and HLA in healthy donors. Profiled with immunoSEQ multiplex PCR; TCRdb holds only in-frame clones, not every one. The sample lists about 300,000 clones; 86% were seen once. What was sequenced was PBMCs. All receptors come from a man aged 40-49 years in good health and CMV-seropositive. Both conserved end residues are part of each CDR3. A D gene is named only where the DNA matches it firmly. The size field is filled for only some rows; it gives once, few, many or a size class.

V gene: TRBV19
D gene: TRBD2
J gene: TRBJ2-7
clone size: -
CDR3 protein: CASSLGLAESYEQYF
CDR3 DNA: TGTGCCAGTAGTTTGGGACTAGCGGAGTCCTACGAGCAGTACTTC

V gene: TRBV4-3
D gene: -
J gene: TRBJ1-5
clone size: -
CDR3 protein: CASSLTPNQPQHF
CDR3 DNA: TGCGCCAGCAGTTTGACACCTAATCAGCCCCAGCATTTT

V gene: TRBV19
D gene: -
J gene: TRBJ2-7
clone size: -
CDR3 protein: CASSMGLAPYEQYF
CDR3 DNA: TGTGCCAGTAGTATGGGACTTGCGCCCTACGAGCAGTACTTC

V gene: TRBV18
D gene: -
J gene: TRBJ2-5
clone size: -
CDR3 protein: CASSPPGRETQYF
CDR3 DNA: TGTGCCAGCTCACCACCGGGGCGGGAGACCCAGTACTTC

V gene: TRBV2
D gene: TRBD2
J gene: TRBJ2-7
clone size: -
CDR3 protein: CASSDERDYEQYF
CDR3 DNA: TGTGCCAGCAGTGACGAGCGGGATTACGAGCAGTACTTC

V gene: TRBV5-1
D gene: -
J gene: TRBJ1-4
clone size: -
CDR3 protein: CASAPTGATNEKLFF
CDR3 DNA: TGCGCCAGCGCTCCCACAGGAGCAACTAATGAAAAACTGTTTTTT

V gene: TRBV5-4
D gene: -
J gene: TRBJ2-1
clone size: -
CDR3 protein: CASSRRLDHNEQFF
CDR3 DNA: TGTGCCAGCAGCCGCCGACTAGACCACAATGAGCAGTTCTTC

V gene: TRBV6-8
D gene: TRBD2
J gene: TRBJ2-1
clone size: -
CDR3 protein: CASGRTSGPPPNEQFF
CDR3 DNA: TGTGCCTCCGGTCGGACTAGCGGCCCGCCCCCCAATGAGCAGTTCTTC

V gene: TRBV5-1
D gene: TRBD1
J gene: TRBJ2-3
clone size: -
CDR3 protein: CASSVGQGAADTQYF
CDR3 DNA: TGCGCCAGCAGCGTGGGACAGGGGGCGGCGGATACGCAGTATTTT

V gene: TRBV7-9
D gene: -
J gene: TRBJ1-1
clone size: -
CDR3 protein: CASSLGGGTYEAFF
CDR3 DNA: TGTGCCAGCAGCTTAGGTGGGGGGACCTATGAAGCTTTCTTT

V gene: TRBV2
D gene: -
J gene: TRBJ2-7
clone size: -
CDR3 protein: CASSELAGARPDEQYF
CDR3 DNA: TGTGCCAGCAGTGAACTGGCGGGGGCGCGTCCGGACGAGCAGTACTTC

V gene: TRBV5-1
D gene: TRBD2
J gene: TRBJ2-1
clone size: -
CDR3 protein: CASSLTSGREQFF
CDR3 DNA: TGCGCCAGCAGCTTGACTAGCGGGAGAGAGCAGTTCTTC

V gene: TRBV7-9
D gene: -
J gene: TRBJ1-1
clone size: few
CDR3 protein: CASSLAANTEAFF
CDR3 DNA: TGTGCCAGCAGCTTAGCAGCGAACACTGAAGCTTTCTTT

V gene: TRBV7-9
D gene: TRBD2
J gene: TRBJ2-3
clone size: -
CDR3 protein: CASSPGLAGSTDTQYF
CDR3 DNA: TGTGCCAGCAGCCCTGGACTAGCGGGAAGCACAGATACGCAGTATTTT

V gene: TRBV5-5
D gene: -
J gene: TRBJ1-1
clone size: once
CDR3 protein: CASSLVSGLNTEAFF
CDR3 DNA: TGTGCCAGCAGCTTGGTTTCTGGCCTGAACACTGAAGCTTTCTTT